The source of this T cell receptor (beta chain) is a study of HIV-infected patients and healthy controls. CDR3 length: 16 amino acids. The ends lost 3 bases at V and 4 bases at J; junction bases unmatched: 7. Germline V gene data show CDR1 as MNHNS and CDR2 as SASEGT. Findings and caveats of the study: In healthy controls, MAIT alpha CDR3s were common; in HIV+ repertoires, severely depleted.

About 550 ng RNA was reverse transcribed with alpha and beta constant-region primers. Using multiplexing indices, alpha and beta chain libraries were generated apart by chain-specific third strand synthesis. TCRdb ran MiXCR on the 5' RACE reads and lists one entry per CDR3 protein. The table lists about 24,000 distinct CDR3 sequences, roughly 8.7% of them singletons, with roughly 4% in the top ten. This clonotype showed up many times. As yet, its antigen is unknown. No cell fractionation was done, so the repertoire covers all unsorted peripheral blood T cells. The RNA source was an approximately 2.6 ml peripheral blood draw.

The rearrangement joins TRBV6-1 to TRBJ2-5, with 11 bases that match TRBD2. Sequenced sample: blood. The clonotype originates from an adult in good health. The CDR3 here is CASSDLVAGGPETQYF. The CDR3 bases are TGTGCCAGCAGTGATCTCGTAGCGGGGGGGCCAGAGACCCAGTACTTC.